This T cell receptor (beta chain) is from a study of T cell responses to AZD1222 COVID-19 vaccine. Study-level findings and limits: Reports indicate that nearly half of spike-specific TCRs are directed at unmutated variant regions. Clonal diversity was possibly underestimated, and white British individuals and females predominated among donors. Of the AZD1222 recipients, only 6 or 7 were seropositive at baseline.

Per germline, CDR1 GTSNPN and CDR2 SVGIG (reference sequence). This CDR3 has 14 amino acids. V lost 4 bases and J 4 bases, leaving 14 bases between the germline ends. Assay: immunoSEQ multiplex PCR; the TCRdb copy retains only in-frame clones and omits some. The repertoire has 150,000 or so clones, more than 70% of them found once; the top ten carry roughly 3.5%. On this clone itself: Antigen unknown.

This TCR came from an adult in good health. Material: peripheral blood, obtained on day 0 of MenACWY control vaccination. The genes are TRBV30 and TRBJ1-5, with a tentative D call TRBD1 (5 bases). This CDR3 is CAWNTGSGNQPQHF. As DNA, the CDR3 is TGTGCCTGGAATACCGGATCAGGGAATCAGCCCCAGCATTTT.